These 13 T cell receptor beta chains were sequenced from one sample in a study of neoadjuvant anti-PD-1 for oral cavity cancer. Using immunoSEQ multiplex PCR, the repertoire was profiled, and TCRdb retains in-frame clones only, with some absent. The sample lists about 23,000 clones; 27% were seen once. The time point was: after neoadjuvant nivolumab, at surgical resection. This material consisted of tumor tissue, taken after nivolumab (anti-PD-1) treatment. These TCRs come from a person aged 40-85 years with oral cavity squamous cell carcinoma.

The V gene is TRBV7-2, the J gene TRBJ2-7; 9 nucleotides agree with TRBD1. This CDR3 region has 15 residues. Unmatched junction bases numbered 7, after V lost 1 base and J lost 6 bases. CDR1 and CDR2 (germline): SGHTA, FQGNSA. CDR3 in DNA: TGTGCCAGCAGCTTAGATGGGACAGGGAGAGGCGAGCAGTACTTC. Its translation is CASSLDGTGRGEQYF.

The chain carries TRBV30 and TRBJ2-3; 10 nucleotides align to TRBD2. The germline V gene encodes CDR1 GTSNPN and CDR2 SVGIG (reference sequence). The J segment lost 3 bases and the V segment lost 0 bases, leaving 12 bases of the junction unmatched. The length of the CDR3 is 18 residues. CDR3 DNA: TGTGCCTGGAGTGTACGTCTTTGGGCTAGCGGGAGAACAGATACGCAGTATTTT. Protein sequence: CAWSVRLWASGRTDTQYF. Complete variable domain (other parts from reference TRBV30 and TRBJ2-3): SQTIHQWPATLVQPVGSPLSLECTVEGTSNPNLYWYRQAAGRGLQLLFYSVGIGQISSEVPQNLSASRPQDRQFILSSKKLLLSDSGFYLCAWSVRLWASGRTDTQYFGPGTRLTVL.

The chain has TRBV29-1 and TRBJ2-3, with 13 bases aligning to TRBD2. The CDR3 sequence is 13 residues long. Germline V gene data show CDR1 as SQVTM and CDR2 as ANQGSEA. The V gene end was trimmed by 7 bases and the J gene end by 6 bases; junction bases not matched to a gene: 4. The CDR3 DNA follows: TGCAGCGCCGGACTAGCGGGGGTGGATACGCAGTATTTT. Translating gives CSAGLAGVDTQYF.

This clone was found a few times. The chain couples TRBV6-6 to TRBJ2-7; 11 bases fit TRBD1. This CDR3 is 16 amino acids long. V lost 5 bases and J lost 4; bases outside the gene matches: 10. Germline assignment: CDR1 MNHNY and CDR2 SVGAGI (reference sequence). CDR3 coding DNA: TGTGCCAGCAGTAATACCGGGACAGGGGGGAGTTACGAGCAGTACTTC. Protein product: CASSNTGTGGSYEQYF.

This clone was found a few times. The chain has TRBV6-1 and TRBJ2-7; 7 positions agree with TRBD2. CDR1 is MNHNS, CDR2 SASEGT, per germline. V lost 0 bases, J lost 6 bases, and 11 bases stayed unmatched. CDR3 size: 16 residues. CDR3 DNA: TGTGCCAGCAGTGAAGCGGGGGGGACTCGGGTAGGCGAGCAGTACTTC. Translation gives CASSEAGGTRVGEQYF.

The rearrangement links TRBV11-2 to TRBJ1-2; D is uncertain. CDR1 is SGHAT, CDR2 FQNNGV, per germline. This CDR3 has 13 amino acids. Trimming pared 5 bases from V and 7 bases from J, leaving 14 bases between. The CDR3 region is CASSPMGGGGYTF. Written as DNA, the CDR3 is TGTGCCAGCAGCCCAATGGGCGGCGGTGGCTACACCTTC.

The CDR3 loop reads CASTQSGGWDEQFF. For the CDR3, the DNA is TGTGCCAGCACACAATCGGGGGGCTGGGATGAGCAGTTCTTC. The chain recombines TRBV28 with TRBJ2-1; D possibly corresponds to TRBD2 (7 bases). V lost 7 bases and J 8 bases, leaving 18 bases between the germline ends. Germline V gene data show CDR1 as MDHEN and CDR2 as SYDVKM. The CDR3 is made up of 14 amino acids.

This clone was counted only a few times. V usage is TRBV27 and J usage is TRBJ1-2; TRBD1 aligns across 8 bases. The J segment lost 2 bases and the V segment lost 0 bases, leaving 2 bases of the junction unmatched. CDR1 MNHEY and CDR2 SMNVEV come from the germline V gene (reference sequence). The length of the CDR3 is 15 residues. The CDR3 bases are TGTGCCAGCAGTTTATCGACAGGGGTCAACTATGGCTACACCTTC. Its translation: CASSLSTGVNYGYTF.

This chain uses TRBV6-1 with TRBJ2-1; D is possibly TRBD2 (5 bases). The CDR3 length is 16 residues. Looked up from germline, CDR1 is MNHNS and CDR2 is SASEGT. With 2 bases removed from V and 7 bases from J, the gap between germline ends came to 18 bases. As DNA, the CDR3 is TGTGCCAGCAGTGAAAGGCCAGGACTTTACACGAATGAGCAGTTCTTC. It codes for CASSERPGLYTNEQFF.

There are a few counts of this clone. The chain recombines TRBV9 with TRBJ2-7; 8 bases are a match to TRBD1. The junction had 6 bases not matched to a gene; V was cut back by 0 bases and J by 4 bases. Germline V lookup: CDR1 SGDLS, CDR2 YYNGEE. The CDR3 runs 15 residues. This chain's CDR3 is CASSVGWTGTYEQYF. Here the CDR3 DNA reads TGTGCCAGCAGCGTAGGGTGGACAGGGACTTACGAGCAGTACTTC.

This clone was counted ten times or more. The chain links TRBV5-1 to TRBJ1-2, with TRBD1 matching over 9 bases. The CDR3 is made up of 14 amino acids. J was trimmed by 2 bases and V by 6 bases; bases with no gene match: 5. Germline CDR1 is SGHRS and CDR2 is YFSETQ. CDR3 bases: TGCGCCAGCACCCGGACAGGGGAGAACTATGGCTACACCTTC. Protein: CASTRTGENYGYTF.

The rearrangement links TRBV7-8 to TRBJ2-7; a possible D gene is TRBD1 (5 bases). Germline V gives CDR1 SGHVS, CDR2 FQNEAQ. CDR3 length: 16 amino acids. Trimming left V 4 bases short and J 2 bases short, with 18 bases between. The CDR3 loop is CASSSPARAVTYEQYF. The CDR3 DNA is TGTGCCAGCAGCTCGCCAGCCAGGGCGGTAACCTACGAGCAGTACTTC. The complete variable domain, with remaining parts taken from reference TRBV7-8 and TRBJ2-7, reads GAGVSQSPRYKVAKRGQDVALRCDPISGHVSLFWYQQALGQGPEFLTYFQNEAQLDKSGLPSDRFFAERPEGSVSTLKIQRTQQEDSAVYLCASSSPARAVTYEQYFGPGTRLTVT.

Details on this clone: Distinct nucleotide sequences in the sample also encode this CDR3. V gene TRBV9 combines with J gene TRBJ2-5; possibly TRBD2 for D (6 bases). V was pared by 0 bases and J by 5 bases, with 8 bases between. This CDR3 region has 13 residues. Per the germline V gene, CDR1 is SGDLS and CDR2 is YYNGEE. The chain's CDR3 is CASSVGLAETQYF. In DNA form, the CDR3 reads TGTGCCAGCAGCGTAGGCCTAGCGGAGACCCAGTACTTC.